This T cell receptor beta chain came from a study of beta chain features in type 1 diabetes. Findings and caveats of the study: All four CD4+ subsets of Type 1 diabetes patients contained TCRB CDR3s that were moderately but significantly shorter. Compared to healthy donors, patients appeared to have naive, central memory and Treg TCRB repertoires that were more alike.

Turning to this clone: Its antigen is not identified.

Sorted CD4+ subsets: naive, central memory, regulatory, stem cell-like memory (CD45RO/CCR7/CD25/CD127/CD95/CD27 panel). Expressed TCRB transcripts were sequenced because the entire RNA isolate underwent reverse transcription. Some clones are missing from TCRdb's copy, which holds only in-frame ones; the method was immunoSEQ multiplex PCR. The table lists 250,000 to 300,000 clones, around an eighth of them singletons. CDR1 and CDR2 (germline): SGHNT, YYREEE (reference sequence). Trimming took 0 bases from V and 5 from J, leaving 12 bases between them. The CDR3 has 14 residues. The material sequenced was naive CD4+ T cells from blood. This receptor was obtained from a man aged 30 to 45 with type 1 diabetes. This sequence joins TRBV5-4 and TRBJ2-7, with D perhaps TRBD2 (6 bases). Here the CDR3 DNA reads TGTGCCAGCAGCTTGGGGAGACTAGAGGACGAGCAGTACTTC. Translating it yields CASSLGRLEDEQYF.